These 12 T cell receptor beta chains originate from one sample sequenced in a study of siplizumab effects on memory and regulatory T cells (dated by TCRdb to about 2019). Libraries were built with the immunoSEQ multiplex PCR assay. TCRdb stores this immuneACCESS table with in-frame sequences only. Part of the clones is absent; in the studies checked, under half of the shortfall reflects unresolved V genes, and no reason is known for the rest. The sample yields 60,000 to 70,000 clones; around nine tenths were counted once. 1.5% to 2% of the sample lies in the top ten. The specimen sequenced was Tregs sorted from blood. The receptors come from a human donor in good health.

The CDR3 is CASSAGTGGYYEQYF. The CDR3 DNA sequence: TGTGCCAGCAGCGCAGGGACAGGGGGTTACTACGAGCAGTACTTC. V usage is TRBV9 and J usage is TRBJ2-7; 11 bases line up with TRBD1. Germline CDR1 SGDLS, CDR2 YYNGEE. There are 15 residues in the CDR3. After removal of 3 bases from V and 3 bases from J, the junction contained 5 bases not matched to a gene.

The gene calls are TRBV28 and TRBJ1-2, with D perhaps matching TRBD1 (5 bases). Germline CDR1 and CDR2: MDHEN and SYDVKM. The CDR3 extends over 14 amino acids. Deletions cut 0 bases from V and 6 bases from J, with 11 bases between. DNA of the CDR3: TGTGCCAGCAGTTTATGGGGGGAGGAGGATGGCTACACCTTC. Protein sequence: CASSLWGEEDGYTF.

This CDR3 is CASSPLTLGGVHNEQFF. The CDR3 DNA reads TGTGCCAGCAGTCCCCTCACTTTAGGAGGGGTCCACAATGAGCAGTTCTTC. This rearrangement joins TRBV28 to TRBJ2-1, with D possibly being TRBD2 (6 bases). CDR3 length: 17 residues. Per germline, CDR1 MDHEN and CDR2 SYDVKM. The V end was cut by 5 bases, the J end by 5 bases, with 22 bases between.

This rearrangement joins TRBV6-1 to TRBJ2-5; the match to TRBD2 covers 9 bases. The germline CDR1 and CDR2 sequences are MNHNS and SASEGT. The CDR3 runs 15 residues. Germline trimming cut 5 bases from V and 4 bases from J; bases unmatched to any gene: 8. The CDR3 DNA reads as TGTGCCAGCAGTACTAGCGGGCTGGGGGCAGAGACCCAGTACTTC. This sequence encodes CASSTSGLGAETQYF.

The chain uses TRBV5-6 and TRBJ2-4; TRBD2 agrees at 10 bases. Germline values: CDR1 SGHDT, CDR2 YYEEEE. V lost 3 bases to trimming and J lost 8 bases; unmatched junction nucleotides: 5. The CDR3 runs 14 residues. Here the CDR3 reads CASSSLAGEDIQYF. The CDR3 DNA reads as TGTGCCAGCAGCTCGCTAGCGGGAGAGGACATTCAGTACTTC.

The CDR3 loop is CASSPSVVAGVQYEQYF. The DNA of the CDR3 is TGTGCCAGCTCACCATCGGTTGTGGCGGGAGTTCAGTACGAGCAGTACTTC. The chain carries TRBV18 and TRBJ2-7, with 7 positions matching TRBD2. J was trimmed by 4 bases and V by 2 bases; bases with no gene match: 14. The CDR3 extends over 17 amino acids. Germline values: CDR1 KGHSH, CDR2 LQKENI. Together with reference TRBV18 and TRBJ2-7, the CDR3 gives the full variable domain: NAGVMQNPRHLVRRRGQEARLRCSPMKGHSHVYWYRQLPEEGLKFMVYLQKENIIDESGMPKERFSAEFPKEGPSILRIQQVVRGDSAAYFCASSPSVVAGVQYEQYFGPGTRLTVT.

This clone was seen only once. V usage is TRBV6-1 and J usage is TRBJ2-1; maybe TRBD1 (5 bases). The CDR3 contains 16 residues. CDR1 and CDR2 from the germline V gene are MNHNS and SASEGT. Trimming took off 4 bases at V and 7 bases at J, with 20 bases between the two ends. This CDR3 reads CASSALQGLLSNEQFF. Here the CDR3 DNA reads TGTGCCAGCAGTGCCCTTCAGGGTCTTTTGTCAAATGAGCAGTTCTTC.

This clone is medium-sized. The chain uses TRBV29-1 and TRBJ2-1, with TRBD1 matching 7 bases. Germline V gives CDR1 SQVTM, CDR2 ANQGSEA. This CDR3 spans 13 amino acids. V dropped 4 bases and J dropped 4; count of bases not matched to a gene: 4. Here the CDR3 reads CSVGRGTYNEQFF. The CDR3 DNA reads TGCAGCGTTGGCAGGGGGACGTACAATGAGCAGTTCTTC.

The chain employs TRBV7-9 and TRBJ2-7, with TRBD2 as a possible D gene (7 bases). Trimming pared 1 base from V and 2 bases from J, leaving 9 bases between. The CDR3 totals 14 residues. The germline V gene encodes CDR1 SEHNR and CDR2 FQNEAQ (reference sequence). The CDR3 spells CASSLGGGTYEQYF. The CDR3 DNA sequence: TGTGCCAGCAGCTTAGGCGGGGGCACCTACGAGCAGTACTTC.

The chain uses TRBV5-1 and TRBJ2-1; D is possibly TRBD1 or TRBD2 (5 bases each). This CDR3 region has 14 residues. Germline V gene sequence: CDR1 SGHRS, CDR2 YFSETQ. Trimming cost V 0 bases and J 12 bases, with 16 bases left between them. CDR3 in amino acids: CASSLGEGLRRQFF. In nucleotides, the CDR3 is TGCGCCAGCAGCTTGGGTGAGGGGCTAAGACGGCAGTTCTTC.

The chain recombines TRBV5-1 with TRBJ2-7, with D perhaps TRBD1 or TRBD2 (6 bases each). Trimming pared 4 bases from V and 2 bases from J, leaving 22 bases between. CDR3 size: 17 residues. In germline, CDR1 is SGHRS, CDR2 YFSETQ. The CDR3 protein is CASSPGGFASATYEQYF. The CDR3 DNA reads TGCGCCAGCAGCCCTGGGGGCTTCGCTAGCGCAACCTACGAGCAGTACTTC.

In the case of this clone: One junction end does not reproduce the germline sequence, and a read error may be involved. J is TRBJ1-1 and V is TRBV19; unclear D gene. The length of the CDR3 is 12 residues. Germline lookup yields CDR1 LNHDA and CDR2 SQIVND (reference sequence). The CDR3 sequence is CASSINGRTGLF. CDR3 sequence (DNA): TGTGCCAGTAGTATAAATGGTCGTACGGGTCTCTTT.